One and the same sample provided the 16 T cell receptor beta chains below, sequenced in a study of post-analysis software for immune sequencing data. Whole-study results and caveats: About five TRBV segments, including TRBV5-6, TRBV5-1 and TRBV20-1, were more frequent in patients than controls.

These TCRs are of unknown antigen specificity. Researchers reported that TCR beta cDNA libraries carried unique molecular identifiers. TCRdb passed the PCR reads through MiXCR, listing each CDR3 protein once. This table has roughly 650,000 distinct CDR3 sequences, more than 50% appearing once. What was sequenced was blood. Source of these receptors: a girl aged 2-9 years with multiple sclerosis.

A remark on this clonotype: The germline gene is not matched at one end of the junction; a read error may be the cause. V and J are TRBV12-3 or TRBV12-4 and TRBJ1-5; TRBD1 is a possible D gene (5 bases). CDR3 length: 15 residues. The CDR3 DNA follows: TGTGCCGGCAGCTATAACGGGGGGAGCAATCAGCCCCAGCATTTT. Translation: CAGSYNGGSNQPQHF.

This clonotype has only a few counts. The rearrangement links TRBV27 to TRBJ2-7; 8 nucleotides match TRBD2. Per the germline V gene, CDR1 is MNHEY and CDR2 is SMNVEV (reference sequence). The CDR3 runs 16 residues. J lost 0 bases, V lost 5 bases, and 9 bases had no gene match. The CDR3 DNA is TGTGCCAGCAGTCCAGGTAGCGGGATCTTCTCCTACGAGCAGTACTTC. It codes for CASSPGSGIFSYEQYF.

Here the CDR3 reads CASSLQAGGQETQYF. In DNA form, the CDR3 reads TGCGCCAGCAGCTTGCAAGCGGGGGGGCAAGAGACCCAGTACTTC. The genes are TRBV5-1 and TRBJ2-5; 10 nucleotides agree with TRBD2. The V gene's germline CDR1 is SGHRS and CDR2 YFSETQ. V shed 1 base and J 2 bases; nucleotides not matched to a gene: 2. This CDR3 is 15 amino acids long.

This chain joins TRBV5-1 and TRBJ2-3; 7 bases fit TRBD1. The J segment lost 4 bases and the V segment lost 4 bases, leaving 9 bases of the junction unmatched. This CDR3 comprises 15 residues. CDR1 SGHRS and CDR2 YFSETQ come from the germline V gene. The CDR3 region has the DNA TGCGCCAGCAGCCCCGACAGGGTGTACGCAGATACGCAGTATTTT. Encoded protein: CASSPDRVYADTQYF.

This clonotype was counted between two and nine times. This rearrangement joins TRBV7-2 to TRBJ2-3; D is unresolved. The ends were cut back, 2 bases at V and 6 bases at J, with 12 bases in the middle. Germline CDR1 and CDR2: SGHTA and FQGNSA. CDR3 size: 14 residues. The CDR3 nucleotides are TGTGCCAGCAGCTTAAGTGTGGTCTCGGATACGCAGTATTTT. Residues: CASSLSVVSDTQYF.

This clonotype was seen only a few times. This chain connects TRBV4-1 to TRBJ2-2, with 10 positions matching TRBD1. Trimming at V came to 2 bases and at J to 0 bases, leaving 3 bases not matched to a gene. The CDR3 is made up of 17 amino acids. Germline CDR1 and CDR2: MGHRA and YSYEKL. The CDR3 sequence is CASSQLGQGSNTGELFF. CDR3 DNA: TGCGCCAGCAGCCAATTGGGACAGGGGTCGAACACCGGGGAGCTGTTTTTT.

The rearrangement uses TRBV7-6 and TRBJ2-2; D gene ambiguous. The CDR3 has 17 amino acids. Trimming cost V 0 bases and J 0 bases, with 11 bases left between them. Germline assignment: CDR1 SGHVS and CDR2 FNYEAQ. The CDR3 DNA reads as TGTGCCAGCAGCTTAGCGACCCAAAGGGCGAACACCGGGGAGCTGTTTTTT. Its translation is CASSLATQRANTGELFF. Complete variable domain (other parts from reference TRBV7-6 and TRBJ2-2): GAGVSQSPRYKVTKRGQDVALRCDPISGHVSLYWYRQALGQGPEFLTYFNYEAQQDKSGLPNDRFSAERPEGSISTLTIQRTEQRDSAMYRCASSLATQRANTGELFFGEGSRLTVL.

The chain employs TRBV11-2 and TRBJ2-2; D is perhaps TRBD1 (6 bases). V shed 5 bases and J shed 2 bases, with 9 bases lying between them. The germline V gene has CDR1 SGHAT and CDR2 FQNNGV. The CDR3 sequence is 14 residues long. The CDR3 coding sequence is TGTGCCAGCAGCCGGACAGCTAACACCGGGGAGCTGTTTTTT. Translated: CASSRTANTGELFF.

CDR3 bases: TGTGCCACGAGTTTAGGGGGTGGAGAGACCCAGTACTTC. This translates into CATSLGGGETQYF. The genes are TRBV2 and TRBJ2-5, with a tentative D call TRBD1 (6 bases). CDR3 length: 13 amino acids. Germline V CDR1 and CDR2: SNHLY, FYNNEI. V shed 10 bases and J shed 4 bases, with 16 bases lying between them.

The gene calls are TRBV27 and TRBJ2-4, with D possibly being TRBD1 or TRBD2 (5 bases each). The DNA end is more similar to TRBJ2-5, so the J call may be wrong. There are 13 residues in the CDR3. The germline CDR1 and CDR2 sequences are MNHEY and SMNVEV (reference sequence). The CDR3 loop reads CASSLSGEKTQYF. The CDR3 nucleotides are TGTGCCAGCAGTTTATCGGGGGAGAAGACCCAGTACTTC.

The chain carries TRBV5-1 and TRBJ2-2; possible D gene TRBD1, 5 bases. Trimming took off 1 base at V and 4 bases at J, with 8 bases between the two ends. The CDR3 runs to 14 residues. Germline V CDR1 and CDR2: SGHRS, YFSETQ. The CDR3 protein is CASSLKQVTGELFF. The CDR3 nucleotides are TGCGCCAGCAGCTTGAAACAGGTCACCGGGGAGCTGTTTTTT.

V is TRBV12-3 or TRBV12-4 and J is TRBJ2-5, with 7 bases matching TRBD2. CDR3 length: 15 amino acids. Trimming removed 3 bases from V and 0 bases from J; junction bases left unmatched: 4. The DNA of the CDR3 is TGTGCCAGCAGTTTGTTAGCGGGCAACCAAGAGACCCAGTACTTC. It yields the protein CASSLLAGNQETQYF.

In DNA, the CDR3 is TGTGCCAGCAGCTTGGGGGATTATAGCAATCAGCCCCAGCATTTT. This codes for CASSLGDYSNQPQHF. The chain combines TRBV5-5 with TRBJ1-5; D not resolved. V was shortened by 0 bases and J by 0 bases, with 7 bases between the two germline ends. This CDR3 spans 15 amino acids. The germline V gene encodes CDR1 SGHKS and CDR2 YYEKEE (reference sequence).

This clonotype appeared a few times. V is TRBV10-3 and J is TRBJ2-1; D is ambiguous. With 8 bases removed from V and 4 bases from J, the gap between germline ends came to 6 bases. Germline V gene lookup returns CDR1 ENHRY and CDR2 SYGVKD. CDR3 length: 11 residues. Written as DNA, the CDR3 is TGTGCCATCGAGGATTACAATGAGCAGTTCTTC. Amino acids: CAIEDYNEQFF.

J is TRBJ1-1 and V is TRBV12-3 or TRBV12-4; D is ambiguous. This CDR3 is 11 amino acids long. Trimming took 5 bases from V and 6 from J, leaving 7 bases between them. CDR3 nucleotides: TGTGCCAGCAGTGTCGGACCTGAAGCTTTCTTT. As protein: CASSVGPEAFF.

The chain joins TRBV5-1 to TRBJ1-5; D possibly corresponds to TRBD1 (5 bases). Trimming pared 4 bases from V and 8 bases from J, leaving 16 bases between. In germline, CDR1 is SGHRS, CDR2 YFSETQ. The CDR3 length is 14 residues. CDR3 loop: CASSDGEGAEPQHF. The CDR3 DNA follows: TGCGCCAGCAGCGACGGAGAAGGGGCTGAGCCCCAGCATTTT.